These 16 T cell receptor beta chains originate from one sample sequenced in a study of CD8+CD57+ T cells in acquired aplastic anemia. TCR beta VDJ combinations and CDR3 sequences were profiled from genomic DNA. TCRdb called the reads again in MiXCR, with one record for every CDR3 protein. The sample records over 150,000 distinct CDR3 sequences, roughly 60% being singletons. For sequencing, patients were chosen who had shown expansion of CD8+CD57+ cells by flow cytometry. Material for sequencing was sorted CD4+, CD8+, or CD8+CD57+ T cells (not recorded which) from PBMCs. The receptors originated from a human donor with aplastic anemia.

This clonotype is a singleton in its sample. The rearrangement uses TRBV20-1 and TRBJ2-1; TRBD1 agrees at 10 bases. CDR3 length: 15 amino acids. From germline, CDR1 is DFQATT and CDR2 SNEGSKA (reference sequence). The junction had 13 bases not matched to a gene; V was cut back by 5 bases and J by 9 bases. The CDR3 sequence: CSAGPTGGGLGEQFF. The CDR3 coding sequence is TGCAGTGCTGGGCCGACAGGGGGCGGCCTAGGTGAGCAGTTCTTC.

This clonotype was counted at least ten times. The chain joins TRBV5-6 to TRBJ2-1; D might be TRBD1 (6 bases). Germline V lookup: CDR1 SGHDT, CDR2 YYEEEE. Trimming cost V 2 bases and J 7 bases, with 25 bases left between them. The CDR3 is 18 residues long. This CDR3 reads CASSFGGEWNLDWNEQFF. CDR3 DNA sequence: TGTGCCAGCAGCTTTGGGGGCGAATGGAATCTGGATTGGAATGAGCAGTTCTTC.

For this clonotype: The junction does not match germline at one end; this may be a read error. The chain employs TRBV20-1 and TRBJ2-7; 10 bases are a match to TRBD2. The CDR3 contains 15 residues. Germline V gene sequence: CDR1 DFQATT, CDR2 SNEGSKA (reference sequence). The chain's CDR3 is CSARDGSGREFERYF. The CDR3 bases are TGCAGTGCTAGAGATGGCAGCGGGAGGGAATTCGAGCGGTACTTC.

The chain recombines TRBV30 with TRBJ2-7, with 12 bases fitting TRBD2. The V gene end was trimmed by 5 bases and the J gene end by 6 bases; junction bases not matched to a gene: 5. In germline, CDR1 is GTSNPN, CDR2 SVGIG (reference sequence). This CDR3 spans 13 amino acids. The CDR3 region is CAWRLAGVGEQYF. The CDR3 DNA reads TGTGCCTGGCGACTAGCGGGAGTGGGCGAGCAGTACTTC.

The chain carries TRBV7-6 and TRBJ2-4; D perhaps matches TRBD1 (6 bases). This CDR3 has 16 amino acids. From germline, CDR1 is SGHVS and CDR2 FNYEAQ. V dropped 0 bases and J dropped 6 bases, with 15 bases sitting between them. CDR3 nucleotides: TGTGCCAGCAGCTTAGCGCGGACAGAGCCAAGAAACATTCAGTACTTC. Protein sequence: CASSLARTEPRNIQYF. Full variable domain (rest looked up from reference TRBV7-6 and TRBJ2-4): GAGVSQSPRYKVTKRGQDVALRCDPISGHVSLYWYRQALGQGPEFLTYFNYEAQQDKSGLPNDRFSAERPEGSISTLTIQRTEQRDSAMYRCASSLARTEPRNIQYFGAGTRLSVL.

This clonotype was observed once. Its ends do not fully match the called genes, so a read error is possible. The V call is TRBV7-9, the J call TRBJ1-4; 7 positions match TRBD1. Germline CDR1 reads SEHNR; CDR2 reads FQNEAQ (reference sequence). The CDR3 covers 17 residues. Written as DNA, the CDR3 is TGCGCCAGCAGCGACCAGTTGCGGGACAGAAGTAATGAAAAACTGTTTTTT. Amino acids: CASSDQLRDRSNEKLFF.

In regard to this clonotype: At one end, the junction sequence differs from germline, possibly due to a read error. V gene TRBV4-1 combines with J gene TRBJ1-6; TRBD1 aligns across 8 bases. CDR1 and CDR2 (germline): MGHRA, YSYEKL. This CDR3 is 15 amino acids long. The CDR3 loop reads CASSLGVTGASPLHF. For the CDR3, the DNA is TGTGCCAGCAGCTTGGGGGTGACAGGGGCTTCACCCCTCCACTTT.

V and J are TRBV28 and TRBJ2-7; 8 nucleotides line up with TRBD2. V lost 7 bases and J lost 4; bases outside the gene matches: 6. CDR3 length: 13 amino acids. Germline V gene sequence: CDR1 MDHEN, CDR2 SYDVKM. This CDR3 reads CASNLGLGYEQYF. The CDR3 DNA reads TGTGCCAGCAACCTGGGACTAGGGTACGAGCAGTACTTC.

V and J are TRBV29-1 and TRBJ2-1; D is ambiguous. Looked up from germline, CDR1 is SQVTM and CDR2 is ANQGSEA. With 0 bases removed from V and 7 bases from J, the gap between germline ends came to 13 bases. This CDR3 is built from 14 residues. CDR3 coding DNA: TGCAGCGTTGAAGATCTGTACGGTCGGAATGAGCAGTTCTTC. Residues: CSVEDLYGRNEQFF.

This chain connects TRBV20-1 to TRBJ2-5; 7 positions match TRBD1. Trimming at V came to 7 bases and at J to 3 bases, leaving 8 bases not matched to a gene. The germline V gene has CDR1 DFQATT and CDR2 SNEGSKA (reference sequence). This CDR3 is built from 13 residues. This chain's CDR3 is CSVSRTGKETQYF. The CDR3 nucleotides read TGCAGTGTTAGCCGGACAGGAAAAGAGACCCAGTACTTC.

The chain recombines TRBV20-1 with TRBJ1-2; D call uncertain. CDR1 is DFQATT and CDR2 is SNEGSKA in the germline V gene (reference sequence). Trimming removed 6 bases at V and 6 bases at J, with 14 bases between. The CDR3 extends over 12 amino acids. The chain's CDR3 is CSATDPADGYTF. CDR3 nucleotide sequence: TGCAGTGCAACCGACCCGGCGGATGGCTACACCTTC.

V is TRBV11-2 and J is TRBJ1-6; TRBD1 matches at 8 bases. The CDR3 is made up of 15 amino acids. Per germline, CDR1 SGHAT and CDR2 FQNNGV. V was clipped by 2 bases and J by 10 bases; unmatched bases: 7. This CDR3 reads CASSLTGPGGSPLHF. CDR3 DNA: TGTGCCAGCAGCTTAACCGGGCCAGGGGGCTCACCCCTCCACTTT.

This chain uses TRBV7-9 with TRBJ1-1, with D possibly TRBD1 on 5 matching bases. The germline CDR1 and CDR2 sequences are SEHNR and FQNEAQ (reference sequence). V lost 3 bases and J 4 bases, leaving 12 bases between the germline ends. The CDR3 is 14 amino acids. The chain's CDR3 is CASSFAGSATEAFF. Here the CDR3 DNA reads TGTGCCAGCAGCTTCGCAGGGTCGGCCACTGAAGCTTTCTTT. The entire variable domain, with the rest obtained from reference TRBV7-9 and TRBJ1-1, is as follows: DTGVSQNPRHKITKRGQNVTFRCDPISEHNRLYWYRQTLGQGPEFLTYFQNEAQLEKSRLLSDRFSAERPKGSFSTLEIQRTEQGDSAMYLCASSFAGSATEAFFGQGTRLTVV.

Details on this clonotype: One end of the junction is discordant with germline, which a read error may explain. The CDR3 DNA is TGCAGTGCTAGTAAAGCGGGGATCTTC. As protein: CSASKAGIF. The V call is TRBV20-1, the J call TRBJ2-1, with 7 bases lining up with TRBD2. CDR1 is DFQATT, CDR2 SNEGSKA, per germline (reference sequence). This CDR3 region has 9 residues.

This chain joins TRBV20-1 and TRBJ1-1; unclear D gene. This CDR3 is 14 amino acids long. V was clipped by 3 bases and J by 0 bases, with 11 bases between them. Germline V gene lookup returns CDR1 DFQATT and CDR2 SNEGSKA (reference sequence). In DNA form, the CDR3 reads TGCAGTGCTAGTGACGGGCAGATGAACACTGAAGCTTTCTTT. This translates into CSASDGQMNTEAFF.

J is TRBJ2-5 and V is TRBV5-6, with a weak D call TRBD2 (6 bases). Trimming left V 0 bases short and J 2 bases short, with 14 bases between. The CDR3 length is 16 residues. Per germline, CDR1 SGHDT and CDR2 YYEEEE. This chain's CDR3 is CASSLVRGPIQETQYF. Written as DNA, the CDR3 is TGTGCCAGCAGCTTGGTGCGGGGACCAATACAAGAGACCCAGTACTTC.